Each of the 29 T cell receptor beta chains below was sequenced from the same sample in a study of T cell responses to AZD1222 COVID-19 vaccine. Libraries were prepared by immunoSEQ multiplex PCR; TCRdb keeps only in-frame clonotypes and omits some of them. This repertoire shows approximately 100,000 clones, 88% found once; its top ten account for more than 8%. The sequences come from peripheral blood, collected on day 0 of AZD1222 vaccination. These receptors were collected from an adult in good health.

The CDR3 bases are TGTGCCAGCAGCGCGGTCCCGGGGGCCCTAGCGGATACGCAGTATTTT. Translated, it gives CASSAVPGALADTQYF. V and J are TRBV9 and TRBJ2-3, with D possibly being TRBD1 or TRBD2 (6 bases each). This CDR3 contains 16 residues. CDR1 and CDR2 (germline): SGDLS, YYNGEE. The V end lost 3 bases, the J end lost 6 bases, and 20 bases lay between the germline ends. Drawing the rest from reference TRBV9 and TRBJ2-3, the complete variable domain is DSGVTQTPKHLITATGQRVTLRCSPRSGDLSVYWYQQSLDQGLQFLIQYYNGEERAKGNILERFSAQQFPDLHSELNLSSLELGDSALYFCASSAVPGALADTQYFGPGTRLTVL.

This sequence joins TRBV5-5 and TRBJ1-5; 8 nucleotides agree with TRBD1. Per the germline V gene, CDR1 is SGHKS and CDR2 is YYEKEE (reference sequence). With V trimmed by 4 bases and J by 7 bases, 7 bases remained unmatched. The CDR3 is made up of 14 amino acids. The CDR3 sequence is CASSPDRASQPQHF. The CDR3 DNA sequence: TGTGCCAGCAGCCCGGACAGGGCGAGCCAGCCCCAGCATTTT.

The rearrangement links TRBV18 to TRBJ1-4; D might be TRBD1 (5 bases). V gave up 1 base and J gave up 10 bases, with 16 bases separating them. In germline, CDR1 is KGHSH, CDR2 LQKENI. The CDR3 extends over 15 amino acids. The CDR3 DNA reads as TGTGCCAGCTCACCACTCGGGACTCCGGCGGCAAAACTGTTTTTT. It translates to CASSPLGTPAAKLFF.

J is TRBJ1-5 and V is TRBV27; D is undetermined. V was trimmed by 10 bases and J by 0 bases, leaving 7 bases between them. Germline assignment: CDR1 MNHEY and CDR2 SMNVEV (reference sequence). The CDR3 has 12 amino acids. The CDR3 sequence is CATSNSNQPQHF. The CDR3 nucleotides read TGTGCCACCTCAAATAGCAATCAGCCCCAGCATTTT.

The J gene is TRBJ2-2, the V gene TRBV14; a weak D match, TRBD2 (5 bases). Trimming shortened V by 0 bases and J by 3 bases, and 8 bases separated the two germline ends. The CDR3 contains 15 residues. In germline, CDR1 is SGHDN, CDR2 FVKESK. CDR3 bases: TGTGCCAGCAGCCAAGATGGACTTCACACCGGGGAGCTGTTTTTT. Translating gives CASSQDGLHTGELFF.

This chain uses TRBV13 with TRBJ2-2; TRBD2 matches at 11 bases. Germline CDR1 reads PRHDT; CDR2 reads FYEKMQ (reference sequence). The CDR3 loop spans 16 amino acids. J was trimmed by 6 bases and V by 4 bases; bases with no gene match: 7. The CDR3 bases are TGTGCCAGCAGCTATAGACTAGCGGGGCACGCCGGGGAGCTGTTTTTT. It codes for CASSYRLAGHAGELFF.

The genes are TRBV19 and TRBJ1-1; unclear D gene. V was shortened by 5 bases and J by 1 base, with 8 bases between the two germline ends. This CDR3 comprises 13 residues. CDR1 and CDR2 (germline): LNHDA, SQIVND (reference sequence). CDR3: CASSFGPNTEAFF. In nucleotides, the CDR3 is TGTGCCAGTAGTTTCGGGCCGAACACTGAAGCTTTCTTT.

This clone was counted a single time. The V call is TRBV7-2, the J call TRBJ2-7; D is undetermined. The germline V and J ends were trimmed by 7 bases and 0 bases, with 13 bases remaining between them. In germline, CDR1 is SGHTA, CDR2 FQGNSA. This CDR3 contains 14 residues. The CDR3 here is CASIPRATSYEQYF. DNA for the CDR3: TGTGCCAGCATCCCCCGGGCTACCTCCTACGAGCAGTACTTC.

This chain joins TRBV11-1 and TRBJ2-7; 8 bases match TRBD2. Germline trimming cut 5 bases from V and 0 bases from J; bases unmatched to any gene: 9. This CDR3 has 16 residues. Germline V CDR1 and CDR2: SGHAT, FQDESV (reference sequence). For the CDR3, the DNA is TGTGCCAGCAGCCCCCTGGGTAGCGGGGTCTCCTACGAGCAGTACTTC. Translating gives CASSPLGSGVSYEQYF.

The rearrangement links TRBV4-1 to TRBJ2-7; D ambiguous. Trimming took 1 base from V and 4 from J, leaving 11 bases between them. CDR1 MGHRA and CDR2 YSYEKL come from the germline V gene. The CDR3 length is 14 residues. The CDR3 DNA follows: TGCGCCAGCAGCCAAGCCCCTTCCCTATACGAGCAGTACTTC. Amino acids: CASSQAPSLYEQYF.

This clone was detected once. The J gene is TRBJ2-1, the V gene TRBV6-5; 10 nucleotides line up with TRBD1. The CDR3 length is 15 residues. V was clipped by 6 bases and J by 3 bases; unmatched bases: 5. The germline V gene encodes CDR1 MNHEY and CDR2 SVGAGI. The CDR3 DNA follows: TGTGCCAGCAGGACCGGACAGGGGGGCTACAATGAGCAGTTCTTC. Amino acids: CASRTGQGGYNEQFF.

This chain links TRBV6-7 with TRBJ2-7; TRBD1 aligns across 10 bases. TRBV6-7 carries the ORF label, with uncertain function. With V trimmed by 4 bases and J by 0 bases, 6 bases remained unmatched. The CDR3 sequence is 16 residues long. CDR3: CASSLTGTGVSYEQYF. The CDR3 coding sequence is TGTGCCAGCAGTTTGACCGGGACAGGGGTCTCCTACGAGCAGTACTTC.

The chain joins TRBV6-2 or TRBV6-3 to TRBJ1-1, with no clear D. The CDR3 contains 11 residues. Germline lookup yields CDR1 MNHEY and CDR2 SVGEGT. Trimming shortened V by 3 bases and J by 11 bases, and 10 bases separated the two germline ends. Written as DNA, the CDR3 is TGTGCCAGCAGTTATACGGGCGGCGCTTTCTTT. Its translation is CASSYTGGAFF.

V gene TRBV7-2 combines with J gene TRBJ2-6, with a weak D call TRBD1 (6 bases). Trimming shortened V by 1 base and J by 0 bases, and 7 bases separated the two germline ends. In germline, CDR1 is SGHTA, CDR2 FQGNSA. The CDR3 sequence is 16 residues long. The CDR3 DNA reads TGTGCCAGCAGCTTAGAACAGGGCTCTGGGGCCAACGTCCTGACTTTC. Its translation is CASSLEQGSGANVLTF.

The rearrangement joins TRBV11-2 to TRBJ2-1; 7 bases fit TRBD1. The J segment lost 2 bases and the V segment lost 3 bases, leaving 13 bases of the junction unmatched. The germline gives CDR1 SGHAT, CDR2 FQNNGV. The CDR3 has 18 residues. DNA of the CDR3: TGTGCCAGCAGCTTGGACGGGACAGTTCCTGCAACCTACAATGAGCAGTTCTTC. This gives the protein CASSLDGTVPATYNEQFF.

The rearrangement links TRBV6-5 to TRBJ2-1; D assignment may be TRBD1 or TRBD2 (6 bases each). This CDR3 is built from 15 residues. V was clipped by 6 bases and J by 7 bases, with 19 bases between them. CDR1 is MNHEY, CDR2 SVGAGI, per germline. The CDR3 here is CASRRPQGRGNEQFF. In DNA, the CDR3 is TGTGCCAGCAGGCGCCCACAGGGTCGGGGGAATGAGCAGTTCTTC.

The gene calls are TRBV11-3 and TRBJ2-5; D gene uncertain. The germline CDR1 and CDR2 sequences are SGHNT and YENEEA. The CDR3 is 13 residues long. The V gene lost 3 bases and the J gene lost 5 bases, with 10 bases spanning the gap. As DNA, the CDR3 is TGTGCCAGCAGCTTGTACCACCGCGAGACCCAGTACTTC. It translates to CASSLYHRETQYF.

The chain employs TRBV5-1 and TRBJ2-7; 7 bases are a match to TRBD1. This CDR3 spans 13 amino acids. The ends lost 1 base at V and 5 bases at J; junction bases unmatched: 3. Germline lookup yields CDR1 SGHRS and CDR2 YFSETQ. Here the CDR3 DNA reads TGCGCCAGCAGCTTGACGGACAGGAACGAGCAGTACTTC. Translating it yields CASSLTDRNEQYF.

V and J are TRBV6-5 and TRBJ1-1, with unresolved D. The CDR3 totals 11 residues. In germline, CDR1 is MNHEY, CDR2 SVGAGI. The V and J ends lost 6 bases and 2 bases respectively, with 4 bases between them. CDR3: CASSRNTEAFF. The CDR3 DNA is TGTGCCAGCAGCCGTAACACTGAAGCTTTCTTT.

The chain recombines TRBV21-1 with TRBJ1-2. TRBV21-1 is given as a pseudogene. This CDR3 has 14 amino acids. For the CDR3, the DNA is TGTGCCAGCAGCAAAATTACGCTTAACTATGGCTACACCTTC. Amino acid sequence: CASSKITLNYGYTF.

CDR3 residues: CASSQALGQIGYGYTF. The CDR3 region has the DNA TGCGCCAGCAGCCAAGCGCTCGGACAGATCGGCTATGGCTACACCTTC. This rearrangement joins TRBV4-1 to TRBJ1-2, with TRBD1 as a possible D gene (6 bases). This CDR3 comprises 16 residues. Germline CDR1 is MGHRA and CDR2 is YSYEKL. Between the trimmed V and J ends, which lost 1 base and 4 bases, there was a span of 16 bases.

This CDR3 is CASSLWAGGRNTEAFF. CDR3 sequence (DNA): TGTGCCAGCAGCTTATGGGCAGGGGGAAGGAACACTGAAGCTTTCTTT. The V call is TRBV7-8, the J call TRBJ1-1; 7 bases are a match to TRBD1. With V trimmed by 2 bases and J by 1 base, 7 bases remained unmatched. The CDR3 runs to 16 residues. The V gene's germline CDR1 is SGHVS and CDR2 FQNEAQ.

This chain links TRBV11-2 with TRBJ1-1; D gene ambiguous. The germline V and J ends were trimmed by 5 bases and 9 bases, with 19 bases remaining between them. The CDR3 runs to 14 residues. Germline values: CDR1 SGHAT, CDR2 FQNNGV. CDR3 in DNA: TGTGCCAGCAGCCCCGGGTCTTCCACGATTCAAGCTTTCTTT. It encodes CASSPGSSTIQAFF.

V is TRBV7-2 and J is TRBJ1-1; D is undetermined. The CDR3 is made up of 11 amino acids. Germline CDR1 reads SGHTA; CDR2 reads FQGNSA. V lost 1 base to trimming and J lost 7 bases, with 4 bases between them. The CDR3 protein is CASSLESEAFF. Written as DNA, the CDR3 is TGTGCCAGCAGCTTAGAGAGTGAAGCTTTCTTT.

This chain links TRBV7-3 with TRBJ1-2; no reliable D call. Trimming shortened V by 1 base and J by 1 base, and 7 bases separated the two germline ends. The CDR3 length is 14 residues. Per germline, CDR1 SGHTA and CDR2 FQGTGA. CDR3 sequence: CASSLRPSNYGYTF. CDR3 bases: TGTGCCAGCAGCTTAAGGCCCAGTAACTATGGCTACACCTTC. Full variable domain (rest looked up from reference TRBV7-3 and TRBJ1-2): GAGVSQTPSNKVTEKGKYVELRCDPISGHTALYWYRQSLGQGPEFLIYFQGTGAADDSGLPNDRFFAVRPEGSVSTLKIQRTERGDSAVYLCASSLRPSNYGYTFGSGTRLTVV.

The V and J genes are TRBV18 and TRBJ1-2; 8 nucleotides align to TRBD1. From germline, CDR1 is KGHSH and CDR2 LQKENI. The J segment lost 2 bases and the V segment lost 3 bases, leaving 5 bases of the junction unmatched. The CDR3 sequence is 15 residues long. The CDR3 sequence is CASSPAGTGNYGYTF. CDR3 sequence (DNA): TGTGCCAGCTCACCGGCCGGGACAGGCAACTATGGCTACACCTTC.

The genes are TRBV11-2 and TRBJ1-1, with D possibly being TRBD1 (5 bases). CDR1 and CDR2 from the germline V gene are SGHAT and FQNNGV. V gave up 5 bases and J gave up 0 bases, with 13 bases separating them. The CDR3 consists of 15 residues. CDR3 protein: CASSPVAGMNTEAFF. CDR3 DNA: TGTGCCAGCAGCCCCGTGGCAGGGATGAACACTGAAGCTTTCTTT. Complete variable domain (other parts from reference TRBV11-2 and TRBJ1-1): EAGVAQSPRYKIIEKRQSVAFWCNPISGHATLYWYQQILGQGPKLLIQFQNNGVVDDSQLPKDRFSAERLKGVDSTLKIQPAKLEDSAVYLCASSPVAGMNTEAFFGQGTRLTVV.

The chain employs TRBV18 and TRBJ2-3, with D possibly matching TRBD2 (6 bases). CDR3 size: 14 residues. Trimming pared 6 bases from V and 0 bases from J, leaving 10 bases between. The V gene's germline CDR1 is KGHSH and CDR2 LQKENI. This CDR3 is CASSLGRSTDTQYF. DNA of the CDR3: TGTGCCAGCTCGCTAGGGAGGAGCACAGATACGCAGTATTTT.

This chain joins TRBV4-2 and TRBJ2-5; D is ambiguous. CDR1 is LGHNA, CDR2 YNFKEQ, per germline. V was trimmed by 1 base and J by 3 bases, leaving 3 bases between them. This CDR3 has 12 residues. CDR3 protein: CASSQVEETQYF. CDR3 in DNA: TGTGCCAGCAGCCAAGTGGAAGAGACCCAGTACTTC.